Shown below are 5 T cell receptor beta chains from a single sample sequenced in a study of T cell responses to AZD1222 COVID-19 vaccine. Only in-frame clones appear in the TCRdb table, and some are missing; sequencing was by immunoSEQ multiplex PCR. The sample has about 61,000 clones, roughly 90% seen once. The specimen was peripheral blood, collected on day 0 of AZD1222 vaccination. Receptors were obtained from an adult in good health.

V is TRBV2 and J is TRBJ1-4; D gene uncertain. The CDR3 consists of 15 residues. Trimming left V 8 bases short and J 1 base short, with 14 bases between. The V gene's germline CDR1 is SNHLY and CDR2 FYNNEI. The CDR3 region is CASEQEAGTNEKLFF. The CDR3 nucleotides are TGTGCCAGCGAGCAGGAGGCGGGAACTAATGAAAAACTGTTTTTT.

The V and J genes are TRBV6-1 and TRBJ1-6; D not resolved. Germline CDR1 and CDR2: MNHNS and SASEGT. This CDR3 region has 13 residues. Trimming took 8 bases from V and 3 from J, leaving 8 bases between them. The CDR3 DNA follows: TGTGCCAGCCATCCGGACTATAATTCACCCCTCCACTTT. This codes for CASHPDYNSPLHF.

V usage is TRBV2 and J usage is TRBJ2-7; no clear D. V lost 6 bases and J lost 4, with 10 bases in between. Germline CDR1 reads SNHLY; CDR2 reads FYNNEI. This CDR3 region has 12 residues. CDR3 bases: TGTGCCAGCAGCGACCAGCTTTACGAGCAGTACTTC. Its protein is CASSDQLYEQYF.

In this sample, this clone turned up once. The chain recombines TRBV19 with TRBJ2-7; possibly TRBD2 for D (7 bases). CDR1 and CDR2 (germline): LNHDA, SQIVND (reference sequence). The CDR3 contains 14 residues. V was trimmed by 6 bases and J by 0 bases, leaving 12 bases between them. The CDR3 region is CASRDGGPSYEQYF. The CDR3, as DNA: TGTGCCAGTAGGGACGGGGGGCCCTCCTACGAGCAGTACTTC.

The V gene is TRBV19, the J gene TRBJ1-5; tentative D call: TRBD1 (6 bases). V dropped 7 bases and J dropped 3 bases, with 13 bases sitting between them. The CDR3 extends over 14 amino acids. Germline CDR1 LNHDA, CDR2 SQIVND (reference sequence). The CDR3 region is CASKTGQINQPQHF. For the CDR3, the DNA is TGTGCCAGTAAAACCGGACAGATCAATCAGCCCCAGCATTTT.